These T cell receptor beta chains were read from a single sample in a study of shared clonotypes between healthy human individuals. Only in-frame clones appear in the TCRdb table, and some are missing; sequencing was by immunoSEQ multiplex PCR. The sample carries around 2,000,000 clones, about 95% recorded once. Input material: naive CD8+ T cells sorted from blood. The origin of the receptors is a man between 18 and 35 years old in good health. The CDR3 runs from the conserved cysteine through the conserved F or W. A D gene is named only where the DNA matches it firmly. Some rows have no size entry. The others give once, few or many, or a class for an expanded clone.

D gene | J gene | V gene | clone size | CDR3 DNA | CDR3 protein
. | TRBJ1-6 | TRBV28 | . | TGTGCCAGCAGTTTCACAGGCCGCGGTCCCCTCCACTTT | CASSFTGRGPLHF
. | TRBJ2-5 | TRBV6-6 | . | TGTGCCAGCAGTTACCTCCCTGACAGCGGAGGAGAGACCCAGTACTTC | CASSYLPDSGGETQYF
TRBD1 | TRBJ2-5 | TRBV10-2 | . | TGCGCCAGCAGCTGGACAGGAATGCAAGAGACCCAGTACTTC | CASSWTGMQETQYF
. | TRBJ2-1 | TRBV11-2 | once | TGTGCCAGCAGTCCCGGACTCCTATACAATGAGCAGTTCTTC | CASSPGLLYNEQFF
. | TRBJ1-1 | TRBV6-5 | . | TGTGCCAGCAGTTACTCGGAGGAGAGCACTGAAGCTTTCTTT | CASSYSEESTEAFF
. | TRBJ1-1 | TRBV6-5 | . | TGTGCCAGCAGTCCTTATTCCTGGGGGAACACTGAAGCTTTCTTT | CASSPYSWGNTEAFF
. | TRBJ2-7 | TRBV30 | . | TGTGCCTGGAGTGTACAGGTTGACTACGAGCAGTACTTC | CAWSVQVDYEQYF
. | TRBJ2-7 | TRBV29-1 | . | TGCAGCGGCAGGGACCCCTACGAGCAGTACTTC | CSGRDPYEQYF
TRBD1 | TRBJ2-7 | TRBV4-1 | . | TGCGCCAGCAGCCAGGTTAGACAGGGGCCCTACGAGCAGTACTTC | CASSQVRQGPYEQYF
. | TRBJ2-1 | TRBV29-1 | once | TGCAGCGTTGAGGGAGGCGAGCAGTTCTTC | CSVEGGEQFF
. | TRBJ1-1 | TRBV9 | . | TGTGCCAGCAGCGTAGATGGGGCCGAAGCTTTCTTT | CASSVDGAEAFF
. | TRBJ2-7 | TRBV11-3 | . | TGTGCCAGCAGCTTACTACGAACAGTATACTACCTACTAAATTTGTACGAGCAGTACTTC | CASSLLRTVYYLLNLYEQYF
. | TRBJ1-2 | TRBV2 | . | TGTGCCAGCATAATGGGACTAAACTATGGCTACACCTTC | CASIMGLNYGYTF
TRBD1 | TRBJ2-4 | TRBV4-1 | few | TGCGCCAGCAGCTTACGGGACAGTCAAAACATTCAGTACTTC | CASSLRDSQNIQYF
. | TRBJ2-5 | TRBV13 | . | TGTGCCAGCAGCTTTGGGGGCCGGGAGACCCAGTACTTC | CASSFGGRETQYF
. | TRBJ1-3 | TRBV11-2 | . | TGTGCCAGCAGCTTAGATCGGGGGCTCGAGGATGGAAACACCATATATTTT | CASSLDRGLEDGNTIYF
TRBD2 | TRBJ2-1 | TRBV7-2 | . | TGTGCCAGCAGCTTAGCGTCCCGCGGGAGGATTGACAATGAGCAGTTCTTC | CASSLASRGRIDNEQFF
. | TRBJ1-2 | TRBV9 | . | TGTGCCAGCAGCGTTGAAGGAGATGGCTACACCTTC | CASSVEGDGYTF
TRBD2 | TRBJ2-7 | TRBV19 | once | TGTGCCAGTAAGGTAGCGGGGAGCTCCTACGAGCAGTACTTC | CASKVAGSSYEQYF
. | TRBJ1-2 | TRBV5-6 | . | TGTGCCAGCACCACTGGCGGAGAGGGAAACGGCTACACCTTC | CASTTGGEGNGYTF
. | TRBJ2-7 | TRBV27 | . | TGTGCCAGCAGTTTTGGCGGGATAGAATACGAGCAGTACTTC | CASSFGGIEYEQYF
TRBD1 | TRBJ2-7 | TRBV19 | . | TGTGCCAGTAGTGCCCGGGACAGGGACTTCTACGAGCAGTACTTC | CASSARDRDFYEQYF
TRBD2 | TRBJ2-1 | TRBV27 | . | TGTGCCAGCAGTTTATTTTTCCAGCGGGGAGACAATGAGCAGTTCTTC | CASSLFFQRGDNEQFF
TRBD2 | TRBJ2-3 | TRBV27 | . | TGTGCCAGCAAGCTTCTAGCGGCTAACACAGATACGCAGTATTTT | CASKLLAANTDTQYF
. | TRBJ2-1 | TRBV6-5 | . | TGTGCCAGCTGGGACGGTTACAATGAGCAGTTCTTC | CASWDGYNEQFF
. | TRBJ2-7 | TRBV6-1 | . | TGTGCCAGCAGTGTTATACAGCCCAGCTCCTACGAGCAGTACTTC | CASSVIQPSSYEQYF
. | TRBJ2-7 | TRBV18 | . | TGTGCCAGCTCACCACCTACAGGCCTCTCCTACGAGCAGTACTTC | CASSPPTGLSYEQYF
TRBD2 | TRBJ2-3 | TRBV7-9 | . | TGTGCCAGCAGCTTAGGGTGGGCTAGCGGGGAGATCCCCCGGGATACGCAGTATTTT | CASSLGWASGEIPRDTQYF
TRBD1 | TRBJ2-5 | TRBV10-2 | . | TGCGCCAGCAGTGAGCCCCAGGGGGTCCAAGAGACCCAGTACTTC | CASSEPQGVQETQYF
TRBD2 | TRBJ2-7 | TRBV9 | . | TGTGCCAGCAGCGTAGCTAGCGGGAGATTGTACGAGCAGTACTTC | CASSVASGRLYEQYF
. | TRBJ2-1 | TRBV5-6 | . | TGTGCCAGCAGCTTTGGGGGTAGCTACAATGAGCAGTTCTTC | CASSFGGSYNEQFF
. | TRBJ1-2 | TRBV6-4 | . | TGTGCCAGCGGGAAAAGGGGGGAAGGATTTCATGGCTACACCTTC | CASGKRGEGFHGYTF
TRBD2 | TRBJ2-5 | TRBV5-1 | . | TGCGCCAGCAGCTGGGGACTAGCGGGGGGGCCAGGAGAGACCCAGTACTTC | CASSWGLAGGPGETQYF
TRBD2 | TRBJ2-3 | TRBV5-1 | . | TGCGCCAGCAGCGGAGCGGGGGGGTCAGATACGCAGTATTTT | CASSGAGGSDTQYF
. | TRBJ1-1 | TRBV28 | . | TGTGCCAGCAGCCCTCTGGGGGGAAGTGTTTTAACTGAAGCTTTCTTT | CASSPLGGSVLTEAFF
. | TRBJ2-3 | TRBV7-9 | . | TGTGCCAGCAGCTCCCGCACAGATACGCAGTATTTT | CASSSRTDTQYF
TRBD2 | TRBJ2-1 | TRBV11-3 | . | TGTGCCAGCAGGGGGACACTAGCGGGAGCGGTGTCCTACAATGAGCAGTTCTTC | CASRGTLAGAVSYNEQFF
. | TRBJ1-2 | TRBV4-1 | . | TGCGCCAGCAGCCAGATCCCTGGGGGGATTGGCTACACCTTC | CASSQIPGGIGYTF
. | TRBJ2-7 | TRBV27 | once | TGTGCCAGCAGCCTCCTCCCGGATACCTACGAGCAGTACTTC | CASSLLPDTYEQYF
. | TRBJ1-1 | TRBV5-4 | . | TGTGCCAGCAGCAGGTACACTGACACTGAAGCTTTCTTT | CASSRYTDTEAFF
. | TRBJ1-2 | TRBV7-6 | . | TGTGCCAGCAGTTCAGAGGCAGGAGCTAACTATGGCTACACCTTC | CASSSEAGANYGYTF
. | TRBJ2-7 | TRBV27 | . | TGTGCCAGCAGAGCCGCCATCGGGGGATCCTACGAGCAGTACTTC | CASRAAIGGSYEQYF
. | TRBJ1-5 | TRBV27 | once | TGTGCCAGCAGACTTTATCGGGCGGCGAATAGCAATCAGCCCCAGCATTTT | CASRLYRAANSNQPQHF
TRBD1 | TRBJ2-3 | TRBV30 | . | TGTGCCTGGAGTCGTACAGGGGCAGATACGCAGTATTTT | CAWSRTGADTQYF
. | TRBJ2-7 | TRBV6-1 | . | TGTGCCATCTTATCACCGGGGGTATACGAGCAGTACTTC | CAILSPGVYEQYF
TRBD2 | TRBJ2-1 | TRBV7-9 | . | TGTGCCAGCAGCTTAGATCGGGGACTAGCGGGAGAGATCTACAATGAGCAGTTCTTC | CASSLDRGLAGEIYNEQFF
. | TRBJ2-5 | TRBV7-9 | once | TGTGCCGGTCAACCGGGACTCGGTGAGACCCAGTACTTC | CAGQPGLGETQYF
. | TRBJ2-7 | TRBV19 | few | TGTGCCAGTAGTCCCGACAACTACGAGCAGTACTTC | CASSPDNYEQYF
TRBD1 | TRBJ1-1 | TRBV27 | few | TGTGCCAGCAGCCAGACAGGGACTGAAGCTTTCTTT | CASSQTGTEAFF
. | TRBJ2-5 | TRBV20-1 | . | TGCAGTGCAATCCAAGAGACCCAGTACTTC | CSAIQETQYF
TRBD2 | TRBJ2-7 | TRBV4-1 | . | TGCGCCAGCAGCCAAATACTAGCGGGAGTAAACGAGCAGTACTTC | CASSQILAGVNEQYF
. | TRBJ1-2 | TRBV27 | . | TGTGCCAGCAGTTTACGACAAGGGTACGGCTACACCTTC | CASSLRQGYGYTF
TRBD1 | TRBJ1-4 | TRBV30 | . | TGTGCCTGGTTTGGACAGGGTGAGGAGGAAAAACTGTTTTTT | CAWFGQGEEEKLFF
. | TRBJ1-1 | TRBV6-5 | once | TGTGCCAGCAGTTACTCGGAACAGGGCAGAGCTTTCTTT | CASSYSEQGRAFF
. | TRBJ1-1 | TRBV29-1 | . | TGCAGCGTTGACCAGCCGAACACTGAAGCTTTCTTT | CSVDQPNTEAFF
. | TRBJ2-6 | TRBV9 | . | TGTGCCAGCAGCGTAGGAGGTGGGGCCGGGGCCAACGTCCTGACTTTC | CASSVGGGAGANVLTF
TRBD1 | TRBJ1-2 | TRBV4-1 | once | TGCGCCAGCAGCCCAGAACCGGGACAGCGGAACTATGGCTACACCTTC | CASSPEPGQRNYGYTF